This TCR beta chain is drawn from a study of blood T cell repertoires in COVID-19. About the study: Samples of COVID-19 (acute and convalescent) were obtained from the United States, Italy and Spain. In each case, the material was cDNA or gDNA derived from T cells, B-cell-depleted T cells, or PBMCs.

TCRdb's table, derived via immunoSEQ multiplex PCR, lists solely in-frame clones and lacks some. This sample has roughly 260,000 clones; 91% occur once, and the top ten carry around 1.3%. Germline V lookup: CDR1 DFQATT, CDR2 SNEGSKA (reference sequence). The CDR3 is 11 amino acids. The study drew participants aged about 18 to 89 years from about two dozen US areas. Participants reported their clinical history, and cohort assignment relied on those reports. The J gene is TRBJ1-1, the V gene TRBV20-1, with D possibly matching TRBD1 (5 bases). This receptor was obtained from a human donor in a cohort exposed to, infected with or recovered from COVID-19 (not recorded which). The donor label of this sample is uncertain. Input material: PBMCs or T cells enriched from blood (not recorded which). For the CDR3, the DNA is TGCAGCACGGGACTCAACACTGAAGCTTTCTTT. Protein product: CSTGLNTEAFF.